This T cell receptor (beta chain) was captured in a study of beta chain features in type 1 diabetes. The CDR3 is 14 residues long. Deletions cut 2 bases from V and 7 bases from J, with 14 bases between. The germline V gene encodes CDR1 MDHEN and CDR2 SYDVKM. This clone was counted between two and nine times. Every isolated RNA sample was fully reverse transcribed, so sequencing captured expressed TCRB transcripts. Profiling relied on immunoSEQ multiplex PCR, and the TCRdb table lists in-frame clones only, not all of them. The table includes about 360,000 clones, around an eighth detected once. The chain links TRBV28 to TRBJ2-5; D might be TRBD1 (5 bases). The sample was naive CD4+ T cells from blood. The sequence was obtained from a man aged 18 to 29 in good health. The DNA for the CDR3 is TGTGCCAGCAGTTTAAGGGGCGACAAGACGACCCAGTACTTC. As protein: CASSLRGDKTTQYF.